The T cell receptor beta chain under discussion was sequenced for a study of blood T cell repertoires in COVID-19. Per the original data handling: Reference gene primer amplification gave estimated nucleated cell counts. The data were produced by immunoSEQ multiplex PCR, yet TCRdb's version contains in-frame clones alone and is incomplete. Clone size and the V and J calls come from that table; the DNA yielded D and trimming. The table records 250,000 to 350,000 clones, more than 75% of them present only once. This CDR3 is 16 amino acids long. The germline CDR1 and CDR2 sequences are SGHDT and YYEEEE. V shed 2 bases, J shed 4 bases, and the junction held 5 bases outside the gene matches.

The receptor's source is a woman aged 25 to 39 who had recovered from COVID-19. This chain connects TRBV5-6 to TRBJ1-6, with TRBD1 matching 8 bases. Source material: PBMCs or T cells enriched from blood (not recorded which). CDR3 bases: TGTGCCAGCAGCTTCGGTACAGGGGGTTATAATTCACCCCTCCACTTT. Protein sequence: CASSFGTGGYNSPLHF. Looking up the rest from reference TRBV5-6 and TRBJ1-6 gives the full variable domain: DAGVTQSPTHLIKTRGQQVTLRCSPKSGHDTVSWYQQALGQGPQFIFQYYEEEERQRGNFPDRFSGHQFPNYSSELNVNALLLGDSALYLCASSFGTGGYNSPLHFGNGTRLTVT.